A selection of T cell receptor beta chains follows, all from one sample in a study of STAT3 mutations in large granular lymphocyte leukemia. TCRdb keeps only in-frame clones here, not all; method: immunoSEQ multiplex PCR. In the table there are about 9,300 clones, around nine tenths of which are singletons. Sequenced input: peripheral blood mononuclear cells. The receptor set was obtained from a man aged 80 or over with T-cell large granular lymphocyte leukemia. Some clones in this sample may be carry-over from other donors' samples. CDR3s include the opening cysteine and the closing phenylalanine or tryptophan. D genes are given only for firm matches. Expanded clones get a size class; other rows say once, few or many, or leave the size out.

>NA|TRBV7-9|TRBJ2-3|TRBD1
CASSLDGTGGRDTQYF
TGTGCCAGCAGCCTGGATGGGACAGGGGGGAGAGATACGCAGTATTTT
>NA|TRBV7-9|TRBJ1-2|NA
CASSLQGTNYGYTF
TGTGCCAGCAGCTTACAGGGGACTAACTATGGCTACACCTTC
>NA|TRBV30|TRBJ2-1|NA
CAWSAEGFYNEQFF
TGTGCCTGGAGTGCGGAGGGATTCTACAATGAGCAGTTCTTC
>NA|TRBV5-1|TRBJ2-2|TRBD1
CASSPGQGDTGELFF
TGCGCCAGCAGCCCGGGACAGGGGGACACCGGGGAGCTGTTTTTT
>once|TRBV6-8|TRBJ2-2|TRBD1
CASSYTGQGTMELFF
TGTGCCAGCAGTTACACGGGACAGGGGACAATGGAGCTGTTTTTT
>NA|TRBV18|TRBJ1-2|NA
CASSPGTEVIGYTF
TGTGCCAGCTCACCAGGGACGGAAGTTATCGGCTACACCTTC
>NA|TRBV14|TRBJ1-1|NA
CASSQAVRVMNTEAFF
TGTGCCAGCAGCCAAGCGGTCAGGGTCATGAACACTGAAGCTTTCTTT
>NA|TRBV6-6|TRBJ2-4|TRBD2
CASSQLGGGGNIQYF
TGTGCCAGCAGTCAACTTGGGGGGGGAGGAAACATTCAGTACTTC
>once|TRBV2|TRBJ1-6|TRBD1
CASSVQGGRNSPLHF
TGTGCCAGCAGTGTCCAGGGGGGGAGAAATTCACCCCTCCACTTT
>NA|TRBV14|TRBJ1-6|NA
CASSHFGGTSWDSPLHF
TGTGCCAGCAGCCATTTCGGAGGCACCTCGTGGGATTCACCCCTCCACTTT
>NA|TRBV7-9|TRBJ1-5|NA
CASSFGRERNQPQHF
TGTGCCAGCAGCTTCGGCAGGGAGCGGAATCAGCCCCAGCATTTT
>NA|TRBV5-1|TRBJ1-1|NA
CASSQSGVATEAFF
TGCGCCAGCAGCCAGAGCGGGGTTGCCACTGAAGCTTTCTTT
>NA|TRBV28|TRBJ1-5|TRBD1
CASSSGQGDGPQHF
TGTGCCAGCAGTTCGGGACAGGGGGACGGGCCCCAGCATTTT
>NA|TRBV5-4|TRBJ1-1|NA
CASSLFNVRPGEAFF
TGTGCCAGCAGCTTATTTAACGTTAGGCCAGGTGAAGCTTTCTTT
>NA|TRBV6-5|TRBJ2-3|NA
CASSYSGGPGTDTQYF
TGTGCCAGCAGTTACTCGGGGGGGCCTGGCACAGATACGCAGTATTTT
>NA|TRBV5-1|TRBJ1-3|NA
CASSLLGREGNTIYF
TGCGCCAGCAGCTTGCTAGGGAGGGAAGGAAACACCATATATTTT
>NA|TRBV28|TRBJ1-5|NA
CASSFAGGNQPQHF
TGTGCCAGCAGTTTCGCAGGGGGCAATCAGCCCCAGCATTTT
>NA|TRBV2|TRBJ1-1|NA
CASSEIRVNTEAFF
TGTGCCAGCAGTGAAATCAGGGTCAACACTGAAGCTTTCTTT